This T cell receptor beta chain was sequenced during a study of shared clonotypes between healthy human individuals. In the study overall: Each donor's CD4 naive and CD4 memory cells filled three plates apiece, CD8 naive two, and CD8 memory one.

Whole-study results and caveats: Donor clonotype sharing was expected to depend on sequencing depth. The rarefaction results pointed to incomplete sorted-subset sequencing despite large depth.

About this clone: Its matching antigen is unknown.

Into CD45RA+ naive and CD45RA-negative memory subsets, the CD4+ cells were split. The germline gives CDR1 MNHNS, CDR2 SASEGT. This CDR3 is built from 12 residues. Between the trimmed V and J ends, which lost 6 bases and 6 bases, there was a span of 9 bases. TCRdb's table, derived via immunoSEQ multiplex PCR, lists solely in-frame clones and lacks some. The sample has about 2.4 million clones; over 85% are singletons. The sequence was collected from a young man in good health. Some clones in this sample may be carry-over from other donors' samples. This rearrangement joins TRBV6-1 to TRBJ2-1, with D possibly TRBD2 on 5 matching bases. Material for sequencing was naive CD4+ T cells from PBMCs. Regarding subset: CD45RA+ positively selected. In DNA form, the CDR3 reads TGTGCCAGCAGCGGGATCGTCAATGAGCAGTTCTTC. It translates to CASSGIVNEQFF.